The 21 T cell receptor beta chains listed next were all sequenced from one sample in a study of regulatory T cells in long-lasting Graves disease. Researchers made TCR beta libraries by using iRepertoire HTBI primers and running Arm-PCR on CDR3 regions. TCRdb analysed the multiplex PCR reads with MiXCR anew, one entry per CDR3 protein. The data show about 460,000 distinct CDR3 sequences, about 14% seen once. Time point indicated: newly diagnosed GD, antithyroid drugs for less than 3 months. Following extraction of RNA from PBMCs, that RNA was used to make the TCR library. These data also featured in a second study, about T cells in Graves' hyperthyroidism and ophthalmopathy.

The sample consisted of peripheral blood mononuclear cells (PBMCs), taken at new diagnosis, from a patient treated with antithyroid drugs. The origin of the receptors is a woman between 45 and 60 years old with Graves disease.

This chain connects TRBV5-1 to TRBJ2-7; D is uncertain. The V end lost 3 bases, the J end lost 3 bases, and 10 bases lay between the germline ends. The CDR3 is 13 amino acids. CDR1 and CDR2 from the germline V gene are SGHRS and YFSETQ. CDR3 loop: CASSSEQFYEQYF. The CDR3 DNA follows: TGCGCCAGCAGCTCCGAACAGTTCTACGAGCAGTACTTC. The whole variable domain, remainder taken from reference TRBV5-1 and TRBJ2-7, is KAGVTQTPRYLIKTRGQQVTLSCSPISGHRSVSWYQQTPGQGLQFLFEYFSETQRNKGNFPGRFSGRQFSNSRSEMNVSTLELGDSALYLCASSSEQFYEQYFGPGTRLTVT.

With regard to this clonotype: Possible read error: a much larger clone is one base away. The chain recombines TRBV3-1 with TRBJ2-1; TRBD1 aligns across 8 bases. This CDR3 comprises 18 residues. Looked up from germline, CDR1 is LGHDT and CDR2 is YNNKEL (reference sequence). The V segment lost 3 bases and the J segment 10 bases; nucleotides outside the gene matches: 20. For the CDR3, the DNA is TGTGCCAGCAGCCAGCCGGGACAGGCTGTCTGGGGCTCCTACGAGCAGTTCTTC. It translates to CASSQPGQAVWGSYEQFF.

The sample holds many counts of this clonotype. J is TRBJ2-7 and V is TRBV7-9; the D is unclear. The CDR3 has 14 residues. From germline, CDR1 is SEHNR and CDR2 FQNEAQ (reference sequence). V was cut by 3 bases and J by 0 bases, with 9 bases left in between. DNA for the CDR3: TGTGCCAGCAGCTTTAGAGAGGACTCCTACGAGCAGTACTTC. Translation: CASSFREDSYEQYF.

This clonotype was detected ten times or more. Its ends do not fully match the called genes, so a read error is possible. This rearrangement joins TRBV5-1 to TRBJ1-5; D is unresolved. The CDR3 length is 13 residues. Germline CDR1 reads SGHRS; CDR2 reads YFSETQ. The CDR3, as DNA: TGTGCCAGCAGTTTTGACTCGAATCAGCCCCAGCATTTT. It yields the protein CASSFDSNQPQHF. Full variable domain (rest looked up from reference TRBV5-1 and TRBJ1-5): KAGVTQTPRYLIKTRGQQVTLSCSPISGHRSVSWYQQTPGQGLQFLFEYFSETQRNKGNFPGRFSGRQFSNSRSEMNVSTLELGDSALYLCASSFDSNQPQHFGDGTRLSIL.

In the case of this clonotype: Given the absence of the conserved phenylalanine or tryptophan at the CDR3 end, a read error is likely. The chain recombines TRBV9 with TRBJ2-5, with 7 bases identical to TRBD2. V trimming: 0 bases; J trimming: 3 bases; junction bases outside the gene matches: 5. Germline values: CDR1 SGDLS, CDR2 YYNGEE. This CDR3 is built from 15 residues. CDR3 bases: TGTGCCAGCAGCGTAGCGGCAAGCGGGGAAGAGACCCAGTACTCC. It encodes CASSVAASGEETQYS.

This clonotype has more than one count but fewer than ten. V is TRBV5-1 and J is TRBJ2-3, with 13 bases fitting TRBD2. From germline, CDR1 is SGHRS and CDR2 YFSETQ. Germline trimming cut 4 bases from V and 0 bases from J; bases unmatched to any gene: 11. The length of the CDR3 is 19 residues. The CDR3 loop reads CASSPTSGRSPTSTDTQYF. The DNA of the CDR3 is TGCGCCAGCAGCCCGACTAGCGGGAGGAGTCCTACAAGCACAGATACGCAGTATTTT.

This clonotype has ten or more counts. The chain recombines TRBV27 with TRBJ1-1; D call uncertain. The CDR3 loop spans 11 amino acids. In germline, CDR1 is MNHEY, CDR2 SMNVEV (reference sequence). Trimming left V 6 bases short and J 1 base short, with 3 bases between. This CDR3 reads CASRKNTEAFF. DNA of the CDR3: TGTGCCAGCAGGAAGAACACTGAAGCTTTCTTT.

This clonotype has ten or more counts. V and J are TRBV30 and TRBJ1-1; D is ambiguous. Trimming stripped 5 bases from V and 0 bases from J, with 16 bases between. Germline V lookup: CDR1 GTSNPN, CDR2 SVGIG (reference sequence). The CDR3 is made up of 15 amino acids. The CDR3 reads CAWALPPTVNTEAFF. The CDR3 coding sequence is TGTGCCTGGGCCCTCCCCCCGACTGTGAACACTGAAGCTTTCTTT.

This chain links TRBV9 with TRBJ1-2, with 7 bases fitting TRBD1. Germline-derived CDR1 and CDR2 are SGDLS and YYNGEE. J gave up 2 bases and V 2 bases, and 18 bases lay outside the gene matches. This CDR3 contains 19 residues. CDR3 in DNA: TGTGCCAGCAGCGTCCAAAAAGAAAGACCCGGGACAGAGAACTATGGCTACACCTTC. Encoded protein: CASSVQKERPGTENYGYTF.

A remark on this clonotype: This may be a read error, as it is one base from a much larger clone. The chain couples TRBV5-1 to TRBJ2-1, with 9 positions matching TRBD2. This CDR3 is built from 15 residues. Germline values: CDR1 SGHRS, CDR2 YFSETQ. CDR3 nucleotide sequence: TGTGCCAGCAGCCCAGTGGAAGGGACTAGCAGTGAGCAGTTCTTC. Protein product: CASSPVEGTSSEQFF.

Many counts were recorded for this clonotype. The rearrangement links TRBV12-3 or TRBV12-4 to TRBJ2-2, with D possibly matching TRBD2 (5 bases). Trimming shortened V by 0 bases and J by 4 bases, and 9 bases separated the two germline ends. The CDR3 is made up of 15 amino acids. The CDR3 bases are TGTGCCAGCAGTTTAGCCCTGGACTCCACCGGGGAGCTGTTTTTT. It specifies CASSLALDSTGELFF.

This clonotype was observed at least ten times. This chain uses TRBV18 with TRBJ2-3, with TRBD1 identical over 10 bases. The CDR3 extends over 15 amino acids. Unmatched junction bases numbered 5, after V lost 5 bases and J lost 3 bases. Germline loops: CDR1 KGHSH, CDR2 LQKENI. CDR3 sequence reads: CASSTPGQGTDTQYF. The CDR3 nucleotides are TGTGCCAGCTCAACGCCGGGACAGGGGACAGATACGCAGTATTTT.

In its sample, this clonotype was seen many times. The rearrangement links TRBV3-1 to TRBJ1-5, with D tentatively TRBD1 (5 bases). The CDR3 consists of 16 residues. Germline V gene data show CDR1 as LGHDT and CDR2 as YNNKEL (reference sequence). The V end lost 0 bases, the J end lost 6 bases, and 15 bases lay between the germline ends. CDR3 nucleotide sequence: TGTGCCAGCAGCCAAGACCCGACAGCCTTCAGTCAGCCCCAGCATTTT. Amino acids: CASSQDPTAFSQPQHF.

The table lists this clonotype with a few counts. The V gene is TRBV6-2 or TRBV6-3, the J gene TRBJ2-3, with D tentatively TRBD1 (5 bases). The CDR3 is made up of 13 amino acids. The V and J ends lost 5 bases and 9 bases respectively, with 15 bases between them. From germline, CDR1 is MNHEY and CDR2 SVGEGT. CDR3: CASSETPRGTQYF. CDR3 in DNA: TGTGCCAGCAGTGAAACCCCTAGGGGCACGCAGTATTTT.

The chain carries TRBV11-2 and TRBJ1-1; 8 positions match TRBD1. Germline loops: CDR1 SGHAT, CDR2 FQNNGV. The CDR3 covers 14 residues. V gave up 4 bases and J gave up 3 bases; unmatched junction bases: 4. The CDR3 DNA is TGTGCCAGCAGCTGGACAGGGAGGGACACTGAAGCTTTCTTT. Translating it yields CASSWTGRDTEAFF.

This clonotype showed up just a few times. V gene TRBV5-1 combines with J gene TRBJ2-7, with 7 nucleotides matching TRBD2. The germline V gene encodes CDR1 SGHRS and CDR2 YFSETQ. This CDR3 has 16 residues. Losses at the gene ends were 0 bases for V and 4 bases for J; bases not matched to a gene: 10. The CDR3 loop is CASSLGGGSRAYEQYF. The CDR3, as DNA: TGCGCCAGCAGCTTGGGGGGCGGGAGCAGGGCGTACGAGCAGTACTTC.

The J gene is TRBJ1-2, the V gene TRBV7-9; no clear D. The germline V gene has CDR1 SEHNR and CDR2 FQNEAQ (reference sequence). The CDR3 has 15 residues. Trimming removed 4 bases at V and 8 bases at J, with 20 bases between. This CDR3 is CASSSRAVGLLGYTF. For the CDR3, the DNA is TGTGCCAGCAGCTCGAGGGCCGTGGGTTTACTAGGCTACACCTTC.

In this sample, this clonotype turned up a few times. CDR3 loop: CASSAQGVNTEAFF. Written as DNA, the CDR3 is TGTGCCAGCAGCGCTCAGGGGGTGAACACTGAAGCTTTCTTT. This chain joins TRBV7-9 and TRBJ1-1; 7 nucleotides line up with TRBD1. J was trimmed by 0 bases and V by 5 bases; bases with no gene match: 3. Germline-derived CDR1 and CDR2 are SEHNR and FQNEAQ (reference sequence). The CDR3 totals 14 residues. Filled out from reference TRBV7-9 and TRBJ1-1, the complete variable domain reads DTGVSQNPRHKITKRGQNVTFRCDPISEHNRLYWYRQTLGQGPEFLTYFQNEAQLEKSRLLSDRFSAERPKGSFSTLEIQRTEQGDSAMYLCASSAQGVNTEAFFGQGTRLTVV.

This clonotype was recorded a few times. The chain recombines TRBV7-2 with TRBJ2-6; 10 bases line up with TRBD1. The junction had 7 bases not matched to a gene; V was cut back by 5 bases and J by 3 bases. The CDR3 sequence is 17 residues long. Germline V CDR1 and CDR2: SGHTA, FQGNSA. The CDR3 reads CASSQEGQGYGANVLTF. In nucleotides, the CDR3 is TGTGCCAGCAGCCAAGAGGGACAGGGGTATGGGGCCAACGTCCTGACTTTC.

This clonotype was seen repeatedly, ten times or more. This sequence joins TRBV24-1 and TRBJ2-7; 11 bases line up with TRBD2. V lost 8 bases to trimming and J lost 2 bases; unmatched junction nucleotides: 4. Germline loops: CDR1 KGHDR, CDR2 SFDVKD. The CDR3 length is 14 residues. CDR3: CATISGRAPYEQYF. CDR3 nucleotide sequence: TGTGCCACCATTAGCGGGAGGGCACCCTACGAGCAGTACTTC.

This chain links TRBV19 with TRBJ2-2; TRBD2 might be the D (5 bases). Germline values: CDR1 LNHDA, CDR2 SQIVND (reference sequence). The germline V and J ends were trimmed by 6 bases and 3 bases, with 11 bases remaining between them. This CDR3 contains 14 residues. The CDR3 region has the DNA TGTGCCAGTAGGGGCGGGCCCTACACCGGGGAGCTGTTTTTT. It yields the protein CASRGGPYTGELFF.